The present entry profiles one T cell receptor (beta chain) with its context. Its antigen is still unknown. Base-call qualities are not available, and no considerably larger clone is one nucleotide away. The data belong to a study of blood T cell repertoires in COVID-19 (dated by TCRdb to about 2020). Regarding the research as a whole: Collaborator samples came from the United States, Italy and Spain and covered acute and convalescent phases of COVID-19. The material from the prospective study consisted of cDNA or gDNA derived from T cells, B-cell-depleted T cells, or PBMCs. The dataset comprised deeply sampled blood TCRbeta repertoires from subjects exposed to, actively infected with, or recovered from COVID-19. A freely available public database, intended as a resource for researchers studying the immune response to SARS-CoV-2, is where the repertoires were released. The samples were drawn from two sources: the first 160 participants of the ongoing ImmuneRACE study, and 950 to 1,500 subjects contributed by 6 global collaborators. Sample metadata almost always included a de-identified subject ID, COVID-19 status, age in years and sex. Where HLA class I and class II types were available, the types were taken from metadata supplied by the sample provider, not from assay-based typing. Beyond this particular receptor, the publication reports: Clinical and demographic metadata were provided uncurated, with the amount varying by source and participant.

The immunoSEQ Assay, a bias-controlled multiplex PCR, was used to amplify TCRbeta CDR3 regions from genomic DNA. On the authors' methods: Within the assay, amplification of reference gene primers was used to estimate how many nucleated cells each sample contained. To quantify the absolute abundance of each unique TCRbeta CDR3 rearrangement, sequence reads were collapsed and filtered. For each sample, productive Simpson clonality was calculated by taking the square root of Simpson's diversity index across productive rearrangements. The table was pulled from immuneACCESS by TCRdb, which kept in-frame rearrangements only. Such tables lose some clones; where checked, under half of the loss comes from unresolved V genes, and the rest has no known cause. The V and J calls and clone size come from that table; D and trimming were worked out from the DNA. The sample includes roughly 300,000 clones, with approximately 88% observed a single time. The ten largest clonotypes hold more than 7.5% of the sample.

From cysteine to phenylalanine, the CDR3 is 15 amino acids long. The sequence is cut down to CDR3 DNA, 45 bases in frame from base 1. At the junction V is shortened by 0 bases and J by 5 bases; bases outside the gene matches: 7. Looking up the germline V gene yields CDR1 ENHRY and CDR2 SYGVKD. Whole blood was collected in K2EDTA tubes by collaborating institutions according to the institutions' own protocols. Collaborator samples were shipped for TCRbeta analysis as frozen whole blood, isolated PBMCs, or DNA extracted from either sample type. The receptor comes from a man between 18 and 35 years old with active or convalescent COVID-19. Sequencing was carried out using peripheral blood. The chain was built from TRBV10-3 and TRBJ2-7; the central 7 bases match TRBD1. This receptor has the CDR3 CAISESAGGIDEQYF. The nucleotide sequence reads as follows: TGTGCCATCAGTGAGTCGGCAGGGGGAATCGACGAGCAGTACTTC.